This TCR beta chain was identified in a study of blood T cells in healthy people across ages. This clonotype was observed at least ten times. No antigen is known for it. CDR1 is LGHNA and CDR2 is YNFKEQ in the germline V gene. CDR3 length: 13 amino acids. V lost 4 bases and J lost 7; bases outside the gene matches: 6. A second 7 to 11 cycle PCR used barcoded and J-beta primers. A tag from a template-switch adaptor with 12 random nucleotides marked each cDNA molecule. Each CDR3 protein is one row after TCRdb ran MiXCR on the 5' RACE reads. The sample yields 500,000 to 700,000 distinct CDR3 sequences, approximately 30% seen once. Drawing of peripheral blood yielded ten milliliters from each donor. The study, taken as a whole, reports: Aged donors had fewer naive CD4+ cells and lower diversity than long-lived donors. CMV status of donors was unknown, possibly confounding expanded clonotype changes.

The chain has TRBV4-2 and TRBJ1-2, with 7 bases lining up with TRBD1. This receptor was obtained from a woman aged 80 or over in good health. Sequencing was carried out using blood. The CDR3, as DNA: TGTGCCAGCAGCCGAGACAGGGCGGGTGGCTACACCTTC. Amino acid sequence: CASSRDRAGGYTF.